This TCR beta chain derives from a study of blood T cell repertoires in COVID-19. On the study more broadly: Specimens from acute and convalescent COVID-19 originated in the United States, Italy and Spain.

Original processing notes: Nucleated cell number was recorded as an estimate derived from reference gene primer amplification. The method was immunoSEQ multiplex PCR; TCRdb's version includes in-frame clones alone and lacks a portion of them. Clone size and the V and J calls come from that table; the DNA yielded D and trimming. The sample holds 85,000 to 90,000 clones, around 80% seen once. This CDR3 comprises 14 residues. Germline-derived CDR1 and CDR2 are MGHRA and YSYEKL. V lost 5 bases to trimming and J lost 2 bases, with 12 bases between them. The TCR originated in a man in his sixties or seventies with acute or convalescent COVID-19. Source material: peripheral blood. The J gene is TRBJ1-2, the V gene TRBV4-1; D perhaps matches TRBD1 (6 bases). As DNA, the CDR3 is TGCGCCAGCAGCTCGCAGGGGACCAACTATGGCTACACCTTC. This translates into CASSSQGTNYGYTF.